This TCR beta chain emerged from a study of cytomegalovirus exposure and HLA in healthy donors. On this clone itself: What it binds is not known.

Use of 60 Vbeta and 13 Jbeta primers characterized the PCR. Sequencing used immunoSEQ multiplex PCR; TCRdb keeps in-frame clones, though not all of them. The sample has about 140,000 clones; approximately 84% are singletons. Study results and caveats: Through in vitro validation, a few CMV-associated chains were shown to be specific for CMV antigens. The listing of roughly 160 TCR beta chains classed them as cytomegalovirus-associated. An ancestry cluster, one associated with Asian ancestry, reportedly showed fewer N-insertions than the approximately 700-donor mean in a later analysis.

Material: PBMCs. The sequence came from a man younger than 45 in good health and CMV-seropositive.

CDR3 residues: CASGGGASTDTQYF. The CDR3 coding sequence is TGTGCCTCTGGCGGGGGCGCCAGCACAGATACGCAGTATTTT. The genes are TRBV30 and TRBJ2-3; D might be TRBD2 (7 bases). The CDR3 is 14 residues long. Germline V gene lookup returns CDR1 GTSNPN and CDR2 SVGIG (reference sequence). V lost 7 bases and J lost 0, with 14 bases in between.